The clone carrying this T cell receptor beta chain was detected ten times or more. Its cognate antigen is unknown. This sample was taken from a study of T-cell reconstitution after alpha-beta-depleted transplantation in children. Study-wide results and caveats: There were reportedly several hundred expanded graft clones from which alpha-beta T cells came about two months after transplant. In some patients, recipient T cells and intrathymic progenitors surviving conditioning explained high day-60 diversity. Newly made T cells mostly supplied T-cell counts and diversity one year after transplant.

The ends were cut back, 1 base at V and 10 bases at J, with 16 bases in the middle. CDR1 and CDR2 from the germline V gene are SQVTM and ANQGSEA. The CDR3 extends over 13 amino acids. Unique molecular identifiers were used in preparing the TCRbeta library. TCRdb re-analysed the PCR reads in MiXCR, keeping a single row per CDR3 protein. The sample carries hundreds of thousands of distinct CDR3 sequences, 10% recorded once. The chain has TRBV29-1 and TRBJ1-1; no clear D. The TCR originated in a boy younger than two with acute myeloid leukemia, due to receive a stem cell transplant. The sample was PBMCs, taken before TCRalphabeta/CD19-depleted stem cell transplant. The CDR3 loop reads CSVEGPVPRRAFF. In DNA, the CDR3 is TGCAGCGTTGAAGGACCGGTTCCTCGGAGAGCTTTCTTT. Variable domain in full (rest from reference TRBV29-1 and TRBJ1-1): SAVISQKPSRDICQRGTSLTIQCQVDSQVTMMFWYRQQPGQSLTLIATANQGSEATYESGFVIDKFPISRPNLTFSTLTVSNMSPEDSSIYLCSVEGPVPRRAFFGQGTRLTVV.